The present T cell receptor beta chain was sequenced within a study of blood T cell repertoires in COVID-19. In the authors' workflow: Amplification with reference gene primers provided the estimates of nucleated cell counts. Only in-frame clones appear in the TCRdb table, and some are missing; sequencing was by immunoSEQ multiplex PCR. The DNA was the basis for D and trimming; V, J and clone size are from that table. The table has around 100,000 clones, 87% seen once. The material sequenced was peripheral blood. The receptor comes from a man in his fifties or sixties with acute or convalescent COVID-19.

CDR3 DNA: TGTGCCTGGAGTGTCGGACAGGGTGTCACTGAAGCTTTCTTT. Its translation: CAWSVGQGVTEAFF. The chain joins TRBV30 to TRBJ1-1; 8 positions agree with TRBD1. Germline V gene data show CDR1 as GTSNPN and CDR2 as SVGIG (reference sequence). J lost 4 bases, V lost 0 bases, and 4 bases had no gene match. This CDR3 contains 14 residues.